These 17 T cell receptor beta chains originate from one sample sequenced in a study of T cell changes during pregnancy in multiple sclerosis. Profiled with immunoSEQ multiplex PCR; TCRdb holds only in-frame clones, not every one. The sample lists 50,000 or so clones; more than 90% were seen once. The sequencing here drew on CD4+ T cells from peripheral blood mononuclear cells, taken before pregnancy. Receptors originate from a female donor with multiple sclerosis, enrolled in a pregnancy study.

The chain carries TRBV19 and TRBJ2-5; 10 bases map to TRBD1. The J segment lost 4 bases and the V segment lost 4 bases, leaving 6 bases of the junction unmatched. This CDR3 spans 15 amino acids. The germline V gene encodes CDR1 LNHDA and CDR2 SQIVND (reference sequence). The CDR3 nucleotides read TGTGCCAGTAGTACACGGACAGGGGGGGGAGAGACCCAGTACTTC. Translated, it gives CASSTRTGGGETQYF.

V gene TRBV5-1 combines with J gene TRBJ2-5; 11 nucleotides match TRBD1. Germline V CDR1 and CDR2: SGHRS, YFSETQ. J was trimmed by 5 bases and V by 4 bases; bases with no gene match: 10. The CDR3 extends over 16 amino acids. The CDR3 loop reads CASSGWTGGEVETQYF. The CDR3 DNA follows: TGCGCCAGCAGCGGCTGGACAGGGGGCGAGGTGGAGACCCAGTACTTC.

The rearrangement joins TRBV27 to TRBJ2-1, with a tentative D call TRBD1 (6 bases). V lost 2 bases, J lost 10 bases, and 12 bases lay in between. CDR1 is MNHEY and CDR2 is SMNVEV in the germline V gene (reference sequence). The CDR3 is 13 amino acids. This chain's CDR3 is CASSLLGTWEQFF. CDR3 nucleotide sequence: TGTGCCAGCAGTTTACTCGGGACATGGGAGCAGTTCTTC.

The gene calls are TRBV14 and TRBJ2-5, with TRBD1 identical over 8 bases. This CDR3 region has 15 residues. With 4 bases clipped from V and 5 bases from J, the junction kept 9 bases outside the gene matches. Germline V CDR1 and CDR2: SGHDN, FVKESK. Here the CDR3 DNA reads TGTGCCAGCAGCCCGGGAAGGACAGGGCATGAGACCCAGTACTTC. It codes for CASSPGRTGHETQYF.

The chain's CDR3 is CATSRETGGSSLQFF. The CDR3 region has the DNA TGTGCCACCAGCAGAGAGACAGGGGGAAGCTCTTTACAGTTCTTC. J is TRBJ2-1 and V is TRBV15; 9 bases match TRBD1. V gave up 0 bases and J gave up 13 bases; unmatched junction bases: 10. The CDR3 has 15 amino acids. CDR1 and CDR2 from the germline V gene are LNHNV and YYDKDF (reference sequence).

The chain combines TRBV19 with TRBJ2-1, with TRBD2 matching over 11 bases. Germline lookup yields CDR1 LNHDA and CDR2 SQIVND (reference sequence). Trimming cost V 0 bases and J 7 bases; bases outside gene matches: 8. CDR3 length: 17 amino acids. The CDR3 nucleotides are TGTGCCAGTAGTATAGATACTAGCGGGAGTCTCTCTAATGAGCAGTTCTTC. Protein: CASSIDTSGSLSNEQFF.

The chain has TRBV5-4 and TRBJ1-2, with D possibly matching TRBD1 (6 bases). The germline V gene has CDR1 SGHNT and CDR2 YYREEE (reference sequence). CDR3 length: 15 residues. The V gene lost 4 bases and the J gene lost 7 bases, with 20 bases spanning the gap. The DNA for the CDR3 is TGTGCCAGCAGCCTAACCATCCAGGGGTTGGGTGGCTACACCTTC. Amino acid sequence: CASSLTIQGLGGYTF.

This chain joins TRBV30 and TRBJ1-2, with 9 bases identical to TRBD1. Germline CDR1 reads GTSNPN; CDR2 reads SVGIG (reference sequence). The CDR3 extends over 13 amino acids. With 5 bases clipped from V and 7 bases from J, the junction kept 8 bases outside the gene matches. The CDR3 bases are TGTGCCTGGCGAGGACAGGGGCCCTTTGGCTACACCTTC. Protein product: CAWRGQGPFGYTF.

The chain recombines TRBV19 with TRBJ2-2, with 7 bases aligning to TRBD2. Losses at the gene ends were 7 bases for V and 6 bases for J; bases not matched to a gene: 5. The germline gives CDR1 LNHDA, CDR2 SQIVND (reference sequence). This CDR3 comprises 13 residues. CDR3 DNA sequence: TGTGCCAGTAAACGACGGGAGGCCGGGGAGCTGTTTTTT. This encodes CASKRREAGELFF. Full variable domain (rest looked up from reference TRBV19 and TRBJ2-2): DGGITQSPKYLFRKEGQNVTLSCEQNLNHDAMYWYRQDPGQGLRLIYYSQIVNDFQKGDIAEGYSVSREKKESFPLTVTSAQKNPTAFYLCASKRREAGELFFGEGSRLTVL.

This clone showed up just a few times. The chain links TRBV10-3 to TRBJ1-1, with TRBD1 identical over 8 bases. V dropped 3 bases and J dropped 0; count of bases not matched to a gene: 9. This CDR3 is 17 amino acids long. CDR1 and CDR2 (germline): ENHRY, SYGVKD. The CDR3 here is CAISDPTGAGMNTEAFF. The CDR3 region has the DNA TGTGCCATCAGTGACCCGACAGGGGCGGGCATGAACACTGAAGCTTTCTTT.

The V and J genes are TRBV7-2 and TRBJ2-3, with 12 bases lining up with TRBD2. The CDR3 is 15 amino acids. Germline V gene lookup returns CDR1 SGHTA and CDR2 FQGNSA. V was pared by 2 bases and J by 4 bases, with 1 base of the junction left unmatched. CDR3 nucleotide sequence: TGTGCCAGCAGCTTACTAGCGGGAGGGCCAGATACGCAGTATTTT. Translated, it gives CASSLLAGGPDTQYF.

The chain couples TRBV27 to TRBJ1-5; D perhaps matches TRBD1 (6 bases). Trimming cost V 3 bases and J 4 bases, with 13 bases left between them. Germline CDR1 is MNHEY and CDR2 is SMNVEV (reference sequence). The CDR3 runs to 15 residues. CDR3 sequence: CASSLTQGSNQPQHF. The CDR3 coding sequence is TGTGCCAGCAGTTTGACACAGGGCAGTAATCAGCCCCAGCATTTT.

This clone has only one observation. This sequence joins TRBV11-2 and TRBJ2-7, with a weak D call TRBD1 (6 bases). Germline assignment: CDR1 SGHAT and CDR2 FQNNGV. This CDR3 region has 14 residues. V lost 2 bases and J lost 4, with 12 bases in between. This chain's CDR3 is CASSLSPGQYEQYF. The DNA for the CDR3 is TGTGCCAGCAGCTTAAGTCCAGGACAGTACGAGCAGTACTTC. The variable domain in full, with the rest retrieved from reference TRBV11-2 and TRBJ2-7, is EAGVAQSPRYKIIEKRQSVAFWCNPISGHATLYWYQQILGQGPKLLIQFQNNGVVDDSQLPKDRFSAERLKGVDSTLKIQPAKLEDSAVYLCASSLSPGQYEQYFGPGTRLTVT.

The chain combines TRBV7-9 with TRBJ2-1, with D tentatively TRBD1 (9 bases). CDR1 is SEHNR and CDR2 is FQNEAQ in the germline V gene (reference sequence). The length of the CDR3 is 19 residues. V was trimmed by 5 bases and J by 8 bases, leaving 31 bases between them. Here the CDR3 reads CASSPPALYGRDREYEQFF. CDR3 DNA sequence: TGTGCCAGCAGCCCTCCAGCCCTATACGGGAGGGACAGGGAATATGAGCAGTTCTTC.

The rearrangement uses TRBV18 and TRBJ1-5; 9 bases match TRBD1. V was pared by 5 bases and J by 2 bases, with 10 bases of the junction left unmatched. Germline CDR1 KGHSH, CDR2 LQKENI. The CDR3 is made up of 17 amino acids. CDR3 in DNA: TGTGCCAGCTCATCTGCTGGGGACAGGGTCGGCAATCAGCCCCAGCATTTT. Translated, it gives CASSSAGDRVGNQPQHF.

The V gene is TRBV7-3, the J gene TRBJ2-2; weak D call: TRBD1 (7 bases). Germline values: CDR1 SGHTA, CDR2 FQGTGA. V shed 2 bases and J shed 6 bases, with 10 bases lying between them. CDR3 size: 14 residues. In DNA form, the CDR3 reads TGTGCCAGCAGCTTAGGAGGGGGCGCCGGGGAGCTGTTTTTT. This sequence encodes CASSLGGGAGELFF.

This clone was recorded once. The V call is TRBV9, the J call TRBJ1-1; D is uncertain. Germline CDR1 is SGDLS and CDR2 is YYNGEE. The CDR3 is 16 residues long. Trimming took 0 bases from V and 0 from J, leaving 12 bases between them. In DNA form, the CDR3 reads TGTGCCAGCAGCGTAGAAGAAGCAGGAATGAACACTGAAGCTTTCTTT. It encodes CASSVEEAGMNTEAFF.